Listed here are 5 T cell receptor beta chains from one sample, sequenced in a study of cytomegalovirus exposure and HLA in healthy donors. The table came from immunoSEQ multiplex PCR; TCRdb's copy has only in-frame clones and leaves some out. The data hold around 120,000 clones, with approximately 87% observed a single time. The sequencing input was PBMCs. These receptor sequences come from a woman between 18 and 29 years old in good health and CMV-seropositive.

This sequence joins TRBV4-3 and TRBJ1-1; possible D gene TRBD1, 6 bases. Trimming cost V 0 bases and J 5 bases, with 13 bases left between them. Per germline, CDR1 LGHNA and CDR2 YSLEER. The CDR3 covers 15 residues. The CDR3 sequence: CASSQERGGGTEAFF. In DNA form, the CDR3 reads TGCGCCAGCAGCCAAGAAAGGGGAGGGGGGACTGAAGCTTTCTTT.

This rearrangement joins TRBV30 to TRBJ2-2; D unresolved. The CDR3 covers 11 residues. The V end was cut by 5 bases, the J end by 7 bases, with 8 bases between. Germline V gives CDR1 GTSNPN, CDR2 SVGIG (reference sequence). CDR3 residues: CAWYSSGELFF. The CDR3 DNA is TGTGCCTGGTACAGTAGCGGGGAGCTGTTTTTT.

This clone appeared once. The CDR3 spells CASRVGTADNYGYTF. The CDR3 DNA reads as TGTGCCAGCAGAGTCGGGACAGCGGATAACTATGGCTACACCTTC. The V call is TRBV6-1, the J call TRBJ1-2; the match to TRBD1 covers 7 bases. V lost 6 bases, J lost 1 base, and 8 bases stayed unmatched. The CDR3 has 15 amino acids. Per the germline V gene, CDR1 is MNHNS and CDR2 is SASEGT.

Only one count was recorded for this clone. The chain recombines TRBV19 with TRBJ1-1; D ambiguous. CDR1 and CDR2 from the germline V gene are LNHDA and SQIVND (reference sequence). This CDR3 is built from 13 residues. Deletions cut 6 bases from V and 3 bases from J, with 11 bases between. CDR3 in amino acids: CASSNGIYTEAFF. The CDR3 nucleotides read TGTGCCAGTAGCAACGGGATTTACACTGAAGCTTTCTTT. Filled out from reference TRBV19 and TRBJ1-1, the complete variable domain reads DGGITQSPKYLFRKEGQNVTLSCEQNLNHDAMYWYRQDPGQGLRLIYYSQIVNDFQKGDIAEGYSVSREKKESFPLTVTSAQKNPTAFYLCASSNGIYTEAFFGQGTRLTVV.

The chain couples TRBV7-2 to TRBJ1-3; D is undetermined. CDR3 length equals 14 residues. Germline-derived CDR1 and CDR2 are SGHTA and FQGNSA. Between the trimmed V and J ends, which lost 1 base and 0 bases, there was a span of 4 bases. The chain's CDR3 is CASSLESSGNTIYF. DNA for the CDR3: TGTGCCAGCAGCTTAGAGAGCTCTGGAAACACCATATATTTT.